This is a list of T cell receptor beta chains from one sample in a study of cytomegalovirus exposure and HLA in healthy donors. The repertoire was sequenced with immunoSEQ multiplex PCR; TCRdb's copy has only in-frame clones and lacks some. The table lists approximately 47,000 clones, with around 17% in the top ten. What was sequenced was PBMCs. The receptors originated from a male donor in good health and CMV-seronegative. CDR3s include the opening cysteine and the closing phenylalanine or tryptophan. A D gene is named only where the DNA matches it firmly.

d_gene: .; j_gene: TRBJ2-5; v_gene: TRBV9; len: 14; CDR3nt: TGTGCCAGCAGCGTAGAACAGGGTGGCGAGACCCAGTACTTC; CDR3aa: CASSVEQGGETQYF
d_gene: TRBD1; j_gene: TRBJ2-5; v_gene: TRBV19; len: 15; CDR3nt: TGTGCCAGTAACCGACCCGGACAGGGAACGGAGACCCAGTACTTC; CDR3aa: CASNRPGQGTETQYF
d_gene: .; j_gene: TRBJ1-1; v_gene: TRBV6-1; len: 14; CDR3nt: TGTGCCAGCAGTGAGCACAAACTGAACACTGAAGCTTTCTTT; CDR3aa: CASSEHKLNTEAFF
d_gene: .; j_gene: TRBJ1-5; v_gene: TRBV6-5; len: 13; CDR3nt: TGTGCCAGCAGTTATGGGGGACTGGAGCCCCAGCATTTT; CDR3aa: CASSYGGLEPQHF
d_gene: .; j_gene: TRBJ1-1; v_gene: TRBV10-3; len: 14; CDR3nt: TGTGCCATCAGGGACTCCGGGACAAAAGGTATTGCTTTCTTT; CDR3aa: CAIRDSGTKGIAFF
d_gene: .; j_gene: TRBJ2-2; v_gene: TRBV5-4; len: 16; CDR3nt: TGTGCCAGCAGCGTAGCGGCCTACGCGAACACCGGGGAGCTGTTTTTT; CDR3aa: CASSVAAYANTGELFF
d_gene: .; j_gene: TRBJ2-5; v_gene: TRBV9; len: 15; CDR3nt: TGTGCCAGCAGCGCAGAGGGCACCCCCAAGAAGACCCAGTACTTC; CDR3aa: CASSAEGTPKKTQYF
d_gene: .; j_gene: TRBJ1-2; v_gene: TRBV30; len: 13; CDR3nt: TGTGCCTGGAGTAAGAAGGACAGAAGTGGCTACACCTTC; CDR3aa: CAWSKKDRSGYTF
d_gene: TRBD2; j_gene: TRBJ2-1; v_gene: TRBV27; len: 15; CDR3nt: TGTGCCAGCAGCATTGCGGGGGGGCCCTACAATGAGCAGTTCTTC; CDR3aa: CASSIAGGPYNEQFF
d_gene: .; j_gene: TRBJ2-7; v_gene: TRBV5-1; len: 15; CDR3nt: TGCGCCAGCAGCTCCCCAGACACAGGTTTTGGCGAGCAGTACTTC; CDR3aa: CASSSPDTGFGEQYF
d_gene: .; j_gene: TRBJ1-3; v_gene: TRBV9; len: 14; CDR3nt: TGTGCCAGCAGCCCCGGGGAGCCAGGAAACACCATATATTTT; CDR3aa: CASSPGEPGNTIYF
d_gene: TRBD1; j_gene: TRBJ2-7; v_gene: TRBV9; len: 12; CDR3nt: TGTGCCAGCAGGACAGGGGGCTACGAGCAGTACTTC; CDR3aa: CASRTGGYEQYF
d_gene: .; j_gene: TRBJ1-2; v_gene: TRBV30; len: 14; CDR3nt: TGTGCCTGGAGTGTACAGGTGGGGATCTATGGCTACACCTTC; CDR3aa: CAWSVQVGIYGYTF
d_gene: .; j_gene: TRBJ1-1; v_gene: TRBV18; len: 15; CDR3nt: TGTGCCAGCTCACCACCTTCTCGACAGAACACTGAAGCTTTCTTT; CDR3aa: CASSPPSRQNTEAFF
d_gene: TRBD1; j_gene: TRBJ2-3; v_gene: TRBV7-3; len: 14; CDR3nt: TGTGCCAGCAGCCCAGGGGGCCCACAGGATACGCAGTATTTT; CDR3aa: CASSPGGPQDTQYF
d_gene: .; j_gene: TRBJ1-2; v_gene: TRBV30; len: 13; CDR3nt: TGTGCCTGGAGCCGGGGAGCTAACTATGGCTACACCTTC; CDR3aa: CAWSRGANYGYTF
d_gene: .; j_gene: TRBJ2-7; v_gene: TRBV7-9; len: 13; CDR3nt: TGTGCCAGCAGCCCCCCGGGGTCCTACGAGCAGTACTTC; CDR3aa: CASSPPGSYEQYF
d_gene: .; j_gene: TRBJ1-3; v_gene: TRBV6-1; len: 13; CDR3nt: TGTGCCAGCAGTGAAGGAGCCGGAAACACCATATATTTT; CDR3aa: CASSEGAGNTIYF
d_gene: .; j_gene: TRBJ1-1; v_gene: TRBV29-1; len: 11; CDR3nt: TGCAGCGTTATCCCCCAGACTGAAGCTTTCTTT; CDR3aa: CSVIPQTEAFF
d_gene: .; j_gene: TRBJ1-1; v_gene: TRBV19; len: 14; CDR3nt: TGTGCCAGTAGACTACAAGCCCCGAACACTGAAGCTTTCTTT; CDR3aa: CASRLQAPNTEAFF
d_gene: .; j_gene: TRBJ2-1; v_gene: TRBV9; len: 12; CDR3nt: TGTGCCAGCGGTGTCGTCGGCAATGAGCAGTTCTTC; CDR3aa: CASGVVGNEQFF
d_gene: TRBD1; j_gene: TRBJ1-2; v_gene: TRBV6-5; len: 12; CDR3nt: TGTGCCAGCAGTACGGGACAGAGTGGCTACACCTTC; CDR3aa: CASSTGQSGYTF
d_gene: .; j_gene: TRBJ1-1; v_gene: TRBV5-6; len: 11; CDR3nt: TGTGCCAGCAGCTTGGGAGGGAAAGCTTTCTTT; CDR3aa: CASSLGGKAFF
d_gene: .; j_gene: TRBJ1-2; v_gene: TRBV29-1; len: 16; CDR3nt: TGCAGCGTTGTAACCCCTCGAACCAGGGGCGACCATGGCTACACCTTC; CDR3aa: CSVVTPRTRGDHGYTF
d_gene: .; j_gene: TRBJ2-1; v_gene: TRBV7-6; len: 15; CDR3nt: TGTGCCAGCAGCCTAGGAGGTGATGGCTACAATGAGCAGTTCTTC; CDR3aa: CASSLGGDGYNEQFF
d_gene: TRBD1; j_gene: TRBJ1-2; v_gene: TRBV29-1; len: 13; CDR3nt: TGCAGCGTTGTAGCAGGGGGTAACTATGGCTACACCTTC; CDR3aa: CSVVAGGNYGYTF
d_gene: .; j_gene: TRBJ1-2; v_gene: TRBV30; len: 14; CDR3nt: TGTGCCTGGAGTGTACGGGGGTGGCGGGATGGCTACACCTTC; CDR3aa: CAWSVRGWRDGYTF
d_gene: .; j_gene: TRBJ2-1; v_gene: TRBV25-1; len: 12; CDR3nt: TGTGCCAGCAGTTACAGGGCGGATGAGCAGTTCTTC; CDR3aa: CASSYRADEQFF
d_gene: TRBD1; j_gene: TRBJ1-5; v_gene: TRBV19; len: 17; CDR3nt: TGTGCCAGTAGTATAAACGGACAGGCTTATAGCAATCAGCCCCAGCATTTT; CDR3aa: CASSINGQAYSNQPQHF
d_gene: TRBD1; j_gene: TRBJ2-3; v_gene: TRBV28; len: 17; CDR3nt: TGTGCCAGCAGTTTATATCTCCACAGGGGTAGCACAGATACGCAGTATTTT; CDR3aa: CASSLYLHRGSTDTQYF
d_gene: .; j_gene: TRBJ1-5; v_gene: TRBV6-1; len: 14; CDR3nt: TGTGCCAGCCTCCCGTCAGGGGCGGATCAGCCCCAGCATTTT; CDR3aa: CASLPSGADQPQHF
d_gene: .; j_gene: TRBJ1-2; v_gene: TRBV10-2; len: 13; CDR3nt: TGCGCCAGCAGTGAGGTAGAAGCGGGTGGCTACACCTTC; CDR3aa: CASSEVEAGGYTF
d_gene: .; j_gene: TRBJ1-6; v_gene: TRBV19; len: 15; CDR3nt: TGTGCCAGTAGTATAGATCGGCAGCGTAATTCACCCCTCCACTTT; CDR3aa: CASSIDRQRNSPLHF
d_gene: TRBD1; j_gene: TRBJ2-7; v_gene: TRBV6-5; len: 14; CDR3nt: TGTGCCAGCAGTCCGGACAGGGGGGCCTACGAGCAGTACTTC; CDR3aa: CASSPDRGAYEQYF
d_gene: TRBD1; j_gene: TRBJ1-1; v_gene: TRBV7-9; len: 14; CDR3nt: TGTGCCAGCAGCCCCCAGGACAGGGTGACTGAAGCTTTCTTT; CDR3aa: CASSPQDRVTEAFF
d_gene: .; j_gene: TRBJ1-5; v_gene: TRBV6-6; len: 15; CDR3nt: TGTGCCAGCAGTTACGGGGGGGGCAATAATCAGCCCCAGCATTTT; CDR3aa: CASSYGGGNNQPQHF
d_gene: TRBD1; j_gene: TRBJ1-5; v_gene: TRBV6-5; len: 14; CDR3nt: TGTGCCAGCAGTTCACAGGGGGATCGGCAGCCCCAGCATTTT; CDR3aa: CASSSQGDRQPQHF
d_gene: TRBD1; j_gene: TRBJ1-3; v_gene: TRBV18; len: 14; CDR3nt: TGTGCCTCCAAGGACAGGGGACCTTCAAACACCATATATTTT; CDR3aa: CASKDRGPSNTIYF
d_gene: .; j_gene: TRBJ2-1; v_gene: TRBV18; len: 12; CDR3nt: TGTGCCAGCTCACCAAGCGGATATGAGCAGTTCTTC; CDR3aa: CASSPSGYEQFF
d_gene: .; j_gene: TRBJ1-2; v_gene: TRBV5-1; len: 12; CDR3nt: TGCGCCAGCGTCGATGAGAACTATGGCTACACCTTC; CDR3aa: CASVDENYGYTF
d_gene: .; j_gene: TRBJ1-6; v_gene: TRBV10-3; len: 15; CDR3nt: TGTGCCATCAGTGCTGCGACAGGTTCAAATTCACCCCTCCACTTT; CDR3aa: CAISAATGSNSPLHF
d_gene: .; j_gene: TRBJ1-6; v_gene: TRBV10-3; len: 14; CDR3nt: TGTGCCATCCACCAAGGGGCAGAAAATTCACCCCTCCACTTT; CDR3aa: CAIHQGAENSPLHF
d_gene: TRBD2; j_gene: TRBJ2-1; v_gene: TRBV4-2; len: 17; CDR3nt: TGTGCCAGCAGCCAAGGCCCCCCCAGCGGGGGGGCCGACGAGCAGTTCTTC; CDR3aa: CASSQGPPSGGADEQFF
d_gene: TRBD1; j_gene: TRBJ1-1; v_gene: TRBV6-5; len: 13; CDR3nt: TGTGCCAGCACCAATACAGGGGGCACTGAAGCTTTCTTT; CDR3aa: CASTNTGGTEAFF
d_gene: TRBD1; j_gene: TRBJ1-5; v_gene: TRBV2; len: 15; CDR3nt: TGTGCCAGCAGACCCCAGGGGGTGGGTAATCAGCCCCAGCATTTT; CDR3aa: CASRPQGVGNQPQHF
d_gene: TRBD2; j_gene: TRBJ2-1; v_gene: TRBV7-6; len: 15; CDR3nt: TGTGCCAGCAGCTTGGGGCGGGGGGCCCCCAATGAGCAGTTCTTC; CDR3aa: CASSLGRGAPNEQFF
d_gene: TRBD1; j_gene: TRBJ1-6; v_gene: TRBV9; len: 16; CDR3nt: TGTGCCAGCAGCGTTACAGGGGAAGCCTATAATTCACCCCTCCACTTT; CDR3aa: CASSVTGEAYNSPLHF
d_gene: TRBD1; j_gene: TRBJ1-6; v_gene: TRBV12-5; len: 16; CDR3nt: TGTGCTAGTGGTTTGGTTGGACAGGGAGTCGATTCACCCCTCCACTTT; CDR3aa: CASGLVGQGVDSPLHF
d_gene: .; j_gene: TRBJ1-5; v_gene: TRBV18; len: 15; CDR3nt: TGTGCCAGCTCAAAAACAGGGAACAGCAATCAGCCCCAGCATTTT; CDR3aa: CASSKTGNSNQPQHF
d_gene: .; j_gene: TRBJ1-2; v_gene: TRBV5-1; len: 13; CDR3nt: TGCGCCAGCAGCTTGGGCAGGGGAGATGGCTACACCTTC; CDR3aa: CASSLGRGDGYTF
d_gene: TRBD1; j_gene: TRBJ2-4; v_gene: TRBV7-9; len: 18; CDR3nt: TGTGCCAGCAGCCGACAACCGGGACAGGGGGTAGCCAAAAACATTCAGTACTTC; CDR3aa: CASSRQPGQGVAKNIQYF
d_gene: TRBD2; j_gene: TRBJ2-7; v_gene: TRBV4-1; len: 16; CDR3nt: TGCGCCAGCAGCCAAGGACCTCTAGCGGGGGCTGGCGAGCAGTACTTC; CDR3aa: CASSQGPLAGAGEQYF
d_gene: TRBD1; j_gene: TRBJ1-2; v_gene: TRBV4-3; len: 13; CDR3nt: TGCGCCAGCAGCGCTCAGGGGGCGGGGGGCTACACCTTC; CDR3aa: CASSAQGAGGYTF
d_gene: TRBD1; j_gene: TRBJ2-7; v_gene: TRBV4-3; len: 15; CDR3nt: TGCGCCAGCAGCCAAGGAGACAGGGCCTCCTACGAGCAGTACTTC; CDR3aa: CASSQGDRASYEQYF
d_gene: TRBD2; j_gene: TRBJ2-3; v_gene: TRBV5-1; len: 14; CDR3nt: TGCGCCAGCAGCAAGCGGGGAGACGGGGATACGCAGTATTTT; CDR3aa: CASSKRGDGDTQYF
d_gene: .; j_gene: TRBJ1-1; v_gene: TRBV30; len: 14; CDR3nt: TGTGCCTGGAGTGTCCCGCTAATTGACACTGAAGCTTTCTTT; CDR3aa: CAWSVPLIDTEAFF
d_gene: .; j_gene: TRBJ2-2; v_gene: TRBV2; len: 12; CDR3nt: TGTGCCAGCAGCCAGGGACACCGAGAGCTGTTTTTT; CDR3aa: CASSQGHRELFF
d_gene: TRBD1; j_gene: TRBJ2-7; v_gene: TRBV4-3; len: 15; CDR3nt: TGCGCCAGCAGCCACTCCGGGACAGGGAACTACGAGCAGTACTTC; CDR3aa: CASSHSGTGNYEQYF
d_gene: .; j_gene: TRBJ2-5; v_gene: TRBV2; len: 14; CDR3nt: TGTGCCAGCAGTGTCGCACAGAGCCAAGAGACCCAGTACTTC; CDR3aa: CASSVAQSQETQYF